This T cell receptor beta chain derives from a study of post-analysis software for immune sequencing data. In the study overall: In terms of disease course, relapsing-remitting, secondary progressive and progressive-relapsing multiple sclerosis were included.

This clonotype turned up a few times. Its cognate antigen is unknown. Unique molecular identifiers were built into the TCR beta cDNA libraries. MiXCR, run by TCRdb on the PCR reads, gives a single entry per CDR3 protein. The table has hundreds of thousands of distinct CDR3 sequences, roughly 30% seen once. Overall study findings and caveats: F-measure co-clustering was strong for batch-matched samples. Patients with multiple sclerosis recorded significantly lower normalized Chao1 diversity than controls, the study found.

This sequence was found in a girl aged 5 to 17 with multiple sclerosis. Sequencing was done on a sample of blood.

CDR3: CAISDLQGNYEQYF. The CDR3 DNA is TGTGCCATCAGTGATCTACAGGGAAACTACGAGCAGTACTTC. This chain joins TRBV10-3 and TRBJ2-7, with D maybe TRBD1 (6 bases). The CDR3 loop spans 14 amino acids. Germline assignment: CDR1 ENHRY and CDR2 SYGVKD. V lost 3 bases to trimming and J lost 3 bases, with 12 bases between them.